These 30 T cell receptor beta chains originate from one sample sequenced in a study of cytomegalovirus exposure and HLA in healthy donors. It was with 60 Vbeta and 13 Jbeta primers that the PCR ran. Profiling relied on immunoSEQ multiplex PCR, and the TCRdb table lists in-frame clones only, not all of them. The table includes 200,000 to 250,000 clones, approximately 80% detected once. Sequenced material: PBMCs. These receptors were collected from a man aged 25-40 years in good health and CMV-seronegative.

The chain couples TRBV19 to TRBJ1-1; no definite D call. Germline V gene lookup returns CDR1 LNHDA and CDR2 SQIVND (reference sequence). Trimming left V 7 bases short and J 8 bases short, with 11 bases between. The CDR3 consists of 11 residues. CDR3 bases: TGTGCCAGTAAGACTCCGCTGGAAGCTTTCTTT. Translated: CASKTPLEAFF.

This chain uses TRBV18 with TRBJ2-7; 7 positions match TRBD1. The CDR3 runs to 12 residues. Per germline, CDR1 KGHSH and CDR2 LQKENI. The ends lost 5 bases at V and 4 bases at J; junction bases unmatched: 2. CDR3 bases: TGTGCCAGCTCAACACAGGGGTACGAGCAGTACTTC. Its translation is CASSTQGYEQYF.

The chain combines TRBV27 with TRBJ2-3; 8 bases map to TRBD1. The CDR3 runs to 16 residues. Per germline, CDR1 MNHEY and CDR2 SMNVEV (reference sequence). With 2 bases clipped from V and 7 bases from J, the junction kept 11 bases outside the gene matches. The CDR3 sequence is CASSLEGRGLLNTQYF. CDR3 DNA sequence: TGTGCCAGCAGTTTAGAAGGCAGGGGGCTTCTAAATACGCAGTATTTT.

The V and J genes are TRBV19 and TRBJ1-5; D gene ambiguous. There are 14 residues in the CDR3. The V end lost 7 bases, the J end lost 4 bases, and 14 bases lay between the germline ends. From germline, CDR1 is LNHDA and CDR2 SQIVND (reference sequence). CDR3 nucleotides: TGTGCCAGTAACGCCGGACGGGAAAATCAGCCCCAGCATTTT. Amino acid sequence: CASNAGRENQPQHF.

As concerns this clone: A junction end diverges from the germline sequence, so it may reflect a read error. V and J are TRBV19 and TRBJ2-7; the D is unclear. This CDR3 region has 12 residues. Per germline, CDR1 LNHDA and CDR2 SQIVND (reference sequence). CDR3 protein: CASGINGYEQYF. As DNA, the CDR3 is TGTGCCAGTGGTATTAACGGCTACGAGCAGTACTTC. Full variable domain (outside the CDR3, taken from reference TRBV19 and TRBJ2-7): DGGITQSPKYLFRKEGQNVTLSCEQNLNHDAMYWYRQDPGQGLRLIYYSQIVNDFQKGDIAEGYSVSREKKESFPLTVTSAQKNPTAFYLCASGINGYEQYFGPGTRLTVT.

The rearrangement uses TRBV5-4 and TRBJ2-1; 10 nucleotides agree with TRBD2. The CDR3 is 16 amino acids. Germline CDR1 and CDR2: SGHNT and YYREEE (reference sequence). V lost 3 bases to trimming and J lost 10 bases; unmatched junction nucleotides: 13. The CDR3 loop reads CASSSERGGLSKEQFF. The CDR3 DNA reads TGTGCCAGCAGCTCCGAGCGGGGGGGCCTAAGTAAGGAGCAGTTCTTC.

The CDR3 here is CASSFTENYEQYF. CDR3 DNA: TGCGCCAGCAGCTTCACAGAGAACTACGAGCAGTACTTC. V is TRBV5-1 and J is TRBJ2-7, with no clear D. V was clipped by 2 bases and J by 3 bases, with 9 bases between them. This CDR3 region has 13 residues. Germline values: CDR1 SGHRS, CDR2 YFSETQ.

The genes are TRBV27 and TRBJ2-7; the match to TRBD1 covers 9 bases. Per the germline V gene, CDR1 is MNHEY and CDR2 is SMNVEV (reference sequence). The CDR3 runs 13 residues. With 6 bases clipped from V and 6 bases from J, the junction kept 6 bases outside the gene matches. CDR3 DNA sequence: TGTGCCAGCAGCCGGGACAGGGCGAGCGAGCAGTACTTC. Translating it yields CASSRDRASEQYF.

A few counts support this clone. The chain employs TRBV19 and TRBJ2-3; D remains unclear. Per germline, CDR1 LNHDA and CDR2 SQIVND (reference sequence). The CDR3 contains 14 residues. Between the trimmed V and J ends, which lost 1 base and 2 bases, there was a span of 7 bases. CDR3 protein: CASSIAGTTDTQYF. The CDR3, as DNA: TGTGCCAGTAGTATAGCGGGTACCACAGATACGCAGTATTTT. The complete variable domain, with remaining parts taken from reference TRBV19 and TRBJ2-3, reads DGGITQSPKYLFRKEGQNVTLSCEQNLNHDAMYWYRQDPGQGLRLIYYSQIVNDFQKGDIAEGYSVSREKKESFPLTVTSAQKNPTAFYLCASSIAGTTDTQYFGPGTRLTVL.

This clone was seen more than once but under ten times. The V call is TRBV27, the J call TRBJ1-6; D is ambiguous. The length of the CDR3 is 15 residues. V was cut by 2 bases and J by 5 bases, with 10 bases left in between. CDR1 and CDR2 from the germline V gene are MNHEY and SMNVEV (reference sequence). The CDR3 coding sequence is TGTGCCAGCAGTTTAGCCGACGGAGATAATTCACCCCTCCACTTT. It specifies CASSLADGDNSPLHF.

This chain connects TRBV5-6 to TRBJ2-2; 7 bases agree with TRBD2. V was pared by 4 bases and J by 7 bases, with 7 bases of the junction left unmatched. This CDR3 contains 14 residues. Germline loops: CDR1 SGHDT, CDR2 YYEEEE. The CDR3 loop is CASSLGLKNGELFF. The CDR3 DNA is TGTGCCAGCAGCCTGGGACTAAAAAACGGGGAGCTGTTTTTT.

The chain recombines TRBV7-2 with TRBJ2-7, with TRBD1 matching over 9 bases. The germline V gene has CDR1 SGHTA and CDR2 FQGNSA. The CDR3 contains 15 residues. V gave up 5 bases and J gave up 6 bases; unmatched junction bases: 11. CDR3 sequence reads: CASSNPGQGSLEQYF. The CDR3 region has the DNA TGTGCCAGCAGCAATCCGGGACAGGGAAGTCTCGAGCAGTACTTC.

This sequence joins TRBV7-2 and TRBJ2-1; possibly TRBD2 for D (7 bases). The CDR3 contains 18 residues. Germline V gene sequence: CDR1 SGHTA, CDR2 FQGNSA. Trimming shortened V by 5 bases and J by 5 bases, and 25 bases separated the two germline ends. This chain's CDR3 is CASSLLVRLAGADNEQFF. DNA for the CDR3: TGTGCCAGCAGCCTCCTGGTGCGGCTGGCGGGGGCTGACAATGAGCAGTTCTTC.

The rearrangement joins TRBV28 to TRBJ1-2; a possible D gene is TRBD1 (6 bases). The length of the CDR3 is 14 residues. Germline V gene data show CDR1 as MDHEN and CDR2 as SYDVKM. V was shortened by 2 bases and J by 13 bases, with 20 bases between the two germline ends. The CDR3 region has the DNA TGTGCCAGCAGTTTAAACGGGTATGGCAGGGGAGCCACCTTC. This sequence encodes CASSLNGYGRGATF.

J is TRBJ1-1 and V is TRBV29-1, with TRBD1 matching 7 bases. V lost 1 base to trimming and J lost 4 bases; unmatched junction nucleotides: 15. This CDR3 region has 17 residues. From germline, CDR1 is SQVTM and CDR2 ANQGSEA. The CDR3 nucleotides are TGCAGCGTTGAAGGGATTAAAGAGAAAAACAGGGGCACTGAAGCTTTCTTT. Translated: CSVEGIKEKNRGTEAFF.

This chain uses TRBV28 with TRBJ1-6; TRBD1 might be the D (5 bases). The V gene lost 3 bases and the J gene lost 14 bases, with 14 bases spanning the gap. This CDR3 has 13 amino acids. Germline V gene data show CDR1 as MDHEN and CDR2 as SYDVKM. CDR3 bases: TGTGCCAGCAGTTTCGTCCACCCCAGGGCCCTCCACTTT. It translates to CASSFVHPRALHF.

The chain employs TRBV7-9 and TRBJ2-7; TRBD1 might be the D (6 bases). This CDR3 has 10 amino acids. The germline gives CDR1 SEHNR, CDR2 FQNEAQ (reference sequence). The germline V and J ends were trimmed by 11 bases and 6 bases, with 11 bases remaining between them. The CDR3 spells CAQQGGEQYF. Written as DNA, the CDR3 is TGTGCCCAACAGGGTGGCGAGCAGTACTTC.

For the CDR3, the DNA is TGTGCCAGCAGCTTAGGGGGCCCTCAAGAGACCCAGTACTTC. Translated: CASSLGGPQETQYF. The chain combines TRBV7-6 with TRBJ2-5, with D possibly matching TRBD1 (5 bases). The CDR3 is 14 amino acids. The ends were cut back, 1 base at V and 2 bases at J, with 8 bases in the middle. CDR1 is SGHVS, CDR2 FNYEAQ, per germline.

V and J are TRBV29-1 and TRBJ1-4; no clear D. Germline lookup yields CDR1 SQVTM and CDR2 ANQGSEA. The CDR3 covers 12 residues. The V end was cut by 4 bases, the J end by 5 bases, with 8 bases between. CDR3 coding DNA: TGCAGCGTTGCTACCGGGAATGAAAAACTGTTTTTT. It encodes CSVATGNEKLFF. Looking up the rest from reference TRBV29-1 and TRBJ1-4 gives the full variable domain: SAVISQKPSRDICQRGTSLTIQCQVDSQVTMMFWYRQQPGQSLTLIATANQGSEATYESGFVIDKFPISRPNLTFSTLTVSNMSPEDSSIYLCSVATGNEKLFFGSGTQLSVL.

The gene calls are TRBV29-1 and TRBJ1-3; 7 bases are a match to TRBD1. The CDR3 is 16 amino acids. The J segment lost 2 bases and the V segment lost 4 bases, leaving 11 bases of the junction unmatched. CDR1 and CDR2 (germline): SQVTM, ANQGSEA. CDR3 amino acids: CSVGRGHFKAGNTIYF. The DNA of the CDR3 is TGCAGCGTTGGGAGGGGGCATTTTAAAGCTGGAAACACCATATATTTT.

This sequence joins TRBV29-1 and TRBJ2-5, with 8 bases identical to TRBD2. Trimming removed 4 bases from V and 7 bases from J; junction bases left unmatched: 11. The CDR3 runs 14 residues. Germline CDR1 SQVTM, CDR2 ANQGSEA. CDR3 residues: CSVGGGGSPGTQYF. The CDR3 DNA follows: TGCAGCGTTGGCGGCGGGGGGAGCCCAGGGACCCAGTACTTC.

The rearrangement links TRBV7-6 to TRBJ1-6; D may be TRBD1 (5 bases). This CDR3 has 15 amino acids. Germline V gives CDR1 SGHVS, CDR2 FNYEAQ. Trimming cost V 0 bases and J 7 bases, with 10 bases left between them. The chain's CDR3 is CASSLAQGPNSPLHF. The DNA of the CDR3 is TGTGCCAGCAGCTTAGCGCAGGGTCCAAATTCACCCCTCCACTTT.

The CDR3 DNA reads TGCAGCGTTGCGACTAGCGGGGGGACCTACGAGCAGTACTTC. This encodes CSVATSGGTYEQYF. This chain joins TRBV29-1 and TRBJ2-7, with 13 nucleotides matching TRBD2. This CDR3 has 14 residues. Unmatched junction bases numbered 2, after V lost 4 bases and J lost 2 bases. The germline gives CDR1 SQVTM, CDR2 ANQGSEA.

V usage is TRBV5-4 and J usage is TRBJ2-3; D is perhaps TRBD1 (5 bases). The CDR3 length is 15 residues. Trimming pared 0 bases from V and 3 bases from J, leaving 11 bases between. The germline V gene has CDR1 SGHNT and CDR2 YYREEE (reference sequence). CDR3 loop: CASSLDQGRTDTQYF. Here the CDR3 DNA reads TGTGCCAGCAGCTTGGATCAGGGTCGGACAGATACGCAGTATTTT.

This rearrangement joins TRBV28 to TRBJ1-1; D unresolved. Per germline, CDR1 MDHEN and CDR2 SYDVKM. Trimming removed 4 bases from V and 7 bases from J, with 7 bases in between. The CDR3 consists of 11 residues. The CDR3 nucleotides are TGTGCCAGCAGTTACTACCGTGAAGCTTTCTTT. It codes for CASSYYREAFF.

V is TRBV11-2 and J is TRBJ1-2; 8 bases align to TRBD1. CDR1 is SGHAT, CDR2 FQNNGV, per germline. This CDR3 has 14 amino acids. With V trimmed by 5 bases and J by 6 bases, 8 bases remained unmatched. The CDR3 region is CASSETQGADGYTF. CDR3 nucleotide sequence: TGTGCCAGCAGCGAAACTCAGGGGGCAGATGGCTACACCTTC.

In DNA form, the CDR3 reads TGTGCCAGTAGTCCAGGACACCCCTACGAGCAGTACTTC. This encodes CASSPGHPYEQYF. The chain links TRBV19 to TRBJ2-7, with D tentatively TRBD1 (5 bases). V shed 5 bases and J shed 2 bases, with 10 bases lying between them. The CDR3 loop spans 13 amino acids. Germline CDR1 and CDR2: LNHDA and SQIVND (reference sequence).

On this clone itself: An end of the junction differs from the germline gene, which may be a read error. The CDR3 region is CASSAGRF. The CDR3 nucleotides are TGTGCCAGCAGCGCGGGACGATTC. V and J are TRBV5-8 and TRBJ2-7; D is possibly TRBD2 (6 bases). The CDR3 has 8 residues. CDR1 and CDR2 from the germline V gene are SGHTS and YDEGEE.

The chain uses TRBV27 and TRBJ1-5, with TRBD1 matching over 7 bases. The length of the CDR3 is 14 residues. CDR1 is MNHEY and CDR2 is SMNVEV in the germline V gene (reference sequence). V shed 6 bases and J 6 bases; nucleotides not matched to a gene: 8. The CDR3 is CASSPGQPFQPQHF. CDR3 sequence (DNA): TGTGCCAGCAGCCCGGGACAGCCGTTTCAGCCCCAGCATTTT.

This clone has only one observation. This chain links TRBV27 with TRBJ2-7, with TRBD2 matching 14 bases. The junction had 9 bases not matched to a gene; V was cut back by 5 bases and J by 0 bases. Germline V gene data show CDR1 as MNHEY and CDR2 as SMNVEV (reference sequence). The CDR3 is 18 residues long. This CDR3 reads CASSRTSGGTRSSYEQYF. In nucleotides, the CDR3 is TGTGCCAGCAGTCGGACTAGCGGGGGGACAAGGAGCTCCTACGAGCAGTACTTC.